This TCR beta chain was observed in a study of blood T cell repertoires in COVID-19. The length of the CDR3 is 15 residues. CDR1 and CDR2 (germline): LNHDA, SQIVND (reference sequence). Trimming pared 1 base from V and 0 bases from J, leaving 9 bases between. Here immunoSEQ multiplex PCR was the method, and the copy in TCRdb shows in-frame clones only, minus some. The data show 140,000 to 150,000 clones, roughly 80% seen once. The source of this sequence is a woman between 40 and 50 years old who had recovered from COVID-19. The rearrangement uses TRBV19 and TRBJ1-1; D remains ambiguous. Sample: PBMCs or T cells enriched from blood (not recorded which). The CDR3 bases are TGTGCCAGTAGTATAGCTGGCGGAGTGAACACTGAAGCTTTCTTT. As protein: CASSIAGGVNTEAFF. Combining the CDR3 with reference TRBV19 and TRBJ1-1 gives the whole variable domain DGGITQSPKYLFRKEGQNVTLSCEQNLNHDAMYWYRQDPGQGLRLIYYSQIVNDFQKGDIAEGYSVSREKKESFPLTVTSAQKNPTAFYLCASSIAGGVNTEAFFGQGTRLTVV.